These 9 T cell receptor beta chains came from one sample sequenced in a study of response to subunit inactivated influenza vaccine. TCRdb re-analysed the RT-PCR reads in MiXCR, keeping a single row per CDR3 protein. The table shows just under 550,000 distinct CDR3 sequences, with approximately 20% occurring only once. These data were also filed under a second study, of T cells expressing NK-cell markers. As that study records: The cDNA for TCR beta came from 5'RACE template switching with UMIs.

The sequences come from CD4+ T cells sorted from PBMCs, collected 11 to 12 days after vaccination. These receptors were taken from a man aged 45-65 years who received an inactivated influenza vaccine.

This clonotype was detected a few times. This chain links TRBV4-1 with TRBJ2-1; maybe TRBD2 (5 bases). Per germline, CDR1 MGHRA and CDR2 YSYEKL. Trimming pared 1 base from V and 0 bases from J, leaving 10 bases between. The CDR3 is 16 residues long. CDR3 in amino acids: CASSQGGISSYNEQFF. The CDR3 DNA reads as TGCGCCAGCAGCCAAGGAGGGATTAGCTCCTACAATGAGCAGTTCTTC.

This rearrangement joins TRBV3-1 to TRBJ1-6; 7 bases are a match to TRBD1. V shed 2 bases, J shed 15 bases, and the junction held 7 bases outside the gene matches. From germline, CDR1 is LGHDT and CDR2 YNNKEL (reference sequence). This CDR3 is built from 13 residues. In nucleotides, the CDR3 is TGTGCCAGCAGCCAACTTCGGGGACAGATCCTCCACTTT. This codes for CASSQLRGQILHF.

The V call is TRBV18, the J call TRBJ2-1; 15 bases fit TRBD2. The CDR3 extends over 19 amino acids. Germline CDR1 and CDR2: KGHSH and LQKENI. The junction had 6 bases not matched to a gene; V was cut back by 3 bases and J by 0 bases. Written as DNA, the CDR3 is TGTGCCAGCTCACCTTCCGGGACTAGCGGGAGGAGCTCCTACAATGAGCAGTTCTTC. It translates to CASSPSGTSGRSSYNEQFF.

The rearrangement uses TRBV7-9 and TRBJ1-4, with unresolved D. V lost 4 bases and J lost 6, with 9 bases in between. Germline V CDR1 and CDR2: SEHNR, FQNEAQ (reference sequence). The CDR3 runs to 13 residues. Here the CDR3 DNA reads TGTGCCAGCAGCTCTTGGACGGATGAAAAACTGTTTTTT. As protein: CASSSWTDEKLFF.

The V gene is TRBV10-3, the J gene TRBJ2-3, with TRBD2 identical over 11 bases. The CDR3 contains 16 residues. The germline V gene encodes CDR1 ENHRY and CDR2 SYGVKD. Unmatched junction bases numbered 13, after V lost 11 bases and J lost 3 bases. The CDR3 here is CASSGTSGSMTDTQYF. The CDR3 DNA sequence: TGTGCCTCGAGCGGTACTAGCGGGAGTATGACAGATACGCAGTATTTT.

This clonotype showed up just a few times. The chain employs TRBV3-1 and TRBJ1-1; 9 nucleotides agree with TRBD1. This CDR3 contains 13 residues. V gave up 6 bases and J gave up 3 bases; unmatched junction bases: 2. CDR1 is LGHDT, CDR2 YNNKEL, per germline (reference sequence). The CDR3 is CASRNRGHTEAFF. CDR3 DNA sequence: TGTGCCAGCAGAAACAGGGGGCACACTGAAGCTTTCTTT.

This clonotype has just a few counts. This sequence joins TRBV11-2 and TRBJ2-7; 11 nucleotides align to TRBD1. Per germline, CDR1 SGHAT and CDR2 FQNNGV. J lost 3 bases, V lost 5 bases, and 6 bases had no gene match. CDR3 size: 15 residues. The chain's CDR3 is CASSQDRGLSYEQYF. CDR3 DNA: TGTGCCAGCAGCCAGGACAGGGGGCTGAGCTACGAGCAGTACTTC.

This clonotype was picked up many times. V gene TRBV29-1 combines with J gene TRBJ1-3, with unresolved D. Germline V gene lookup returns CDR1 SQVTM and CDR2 ANQGSEA. The CDR3 has 11 amino acids. Between the trimmed V and J ends, which lost 6 bases and 4 bases, there was a span of 7 bases. DNA for the CDR3: TGCAGCGTCCAACAGGGAAACACCATATATTTT. Translation: CSVQQGNTIYF.

J is TRBJ2-5 and V is TRBV7-8, with TRBD2 as a possible D gene (5 bases). Germline CDR1 and CDR2: SGHVS and FQNEAQ. The ends were cut back, 5 bases at V and 0 bases at J, with 13 bases in the middle. This CDR3 comprises 15 residues. CDR3 in DNA: TGTGCCAGCAGCATTGATCAGCGGTACCAAGAGACCCAGTACTTC. Its protein product is CASSIDQRYQETQYF.